This TCR beta chain was retrieved from a study of blood T cell repertoires in COVID-19. Study as a whole: Acute and convalescent COVID-19 samples came from the United States, Italy and Spain. PBMCs, B-cell-depleted T cells, or T cells were the source of the cDNA or gDNA that made up the material.

Authors' processing steps: Estimated nucleated cell counts came from reference gene primer amplification. Generated by immunoSEQ multiplex PCR, the TCRdb table keeps only in-frame clones and is missing some. That table furnishes V, J and clone size, whereas the DNA furnished D and trimming. Among 250,000 to 300,000 clones listed, around 90% were seen once. V lost 3 bases and J lost 1, with 9 bases in between. The germline V gene encodes CDR1 DFQATT and CDR2 SNEGSKA (reference sequence). This CDR3 is 13 amino acids long. Source material: peripheral blood. The sequence derives from a man aged 50 to 59 with acute or convalescent COVID-19. This chain connects TRBV20-1 to TRBJ1-1; a weak D match, TRBD1 (6 bases). Here the CDR3 reads CSASRGGNTEAFF. The CDR3 DNA is TGCAGTGCTAGTAGAGGGGGGAACACTGAAGCTTTCTTT.